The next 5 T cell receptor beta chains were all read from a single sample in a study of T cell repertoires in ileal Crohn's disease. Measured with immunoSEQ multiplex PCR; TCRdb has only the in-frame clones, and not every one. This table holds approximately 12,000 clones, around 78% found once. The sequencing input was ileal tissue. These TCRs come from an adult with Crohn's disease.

The CDR3 here is CASSPTGESYGYTF. CDR3 sequence (DNA): TGTGCCAGCAGCCCGACAGGAGAGAGCTATGGCTACACCTTC. The V gene is TRBV27, the J gene TRBJ1-2; D may be TRBD1 (6 bases). Germline CDR1 MNHEY, CDR2 SMNVEV (reference sequence). V lost 6 bases and J lost 4, with 15 bases in between. The CDR3 has 14 amino acids.

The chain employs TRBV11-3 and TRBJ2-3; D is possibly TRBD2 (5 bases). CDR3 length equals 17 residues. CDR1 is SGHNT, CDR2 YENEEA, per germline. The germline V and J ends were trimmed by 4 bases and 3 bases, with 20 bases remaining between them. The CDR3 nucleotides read TGTGCCAGCAGCTCTTACCCCAGAGGGATTGATACAGATACGCAGTATTTT. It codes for CASSSYPRGIDTDTQYF.

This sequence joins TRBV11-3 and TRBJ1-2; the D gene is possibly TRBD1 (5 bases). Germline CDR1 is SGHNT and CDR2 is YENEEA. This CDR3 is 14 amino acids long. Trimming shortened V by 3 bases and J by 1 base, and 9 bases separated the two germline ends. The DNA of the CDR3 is TGTGCCAGCAGCTTTGGGGGGTATAACTATGGCTACACCTTC. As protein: CASSFGGYNYGYTF.

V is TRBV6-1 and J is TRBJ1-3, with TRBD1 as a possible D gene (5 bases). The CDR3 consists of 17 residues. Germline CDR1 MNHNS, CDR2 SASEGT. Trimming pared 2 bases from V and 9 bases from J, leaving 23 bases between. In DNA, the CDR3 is TGTGCCAGCAGTGAAATGTGGCAGGGTGTTCTCCGAAGCACCATATATTTT. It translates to CASSEMWQGVLRSTIYF.

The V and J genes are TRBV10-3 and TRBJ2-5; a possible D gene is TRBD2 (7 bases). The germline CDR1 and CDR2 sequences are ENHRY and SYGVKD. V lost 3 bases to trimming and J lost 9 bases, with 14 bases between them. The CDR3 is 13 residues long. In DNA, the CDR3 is TGTGCCATCAGTGACGTATGGGAGGGGGCCCAGTACTTC. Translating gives CAISDVWEGAQYF.